The 22 T cell receptor beta chains below come from one sample, sequenced in a study of identical twins. A single record per CDR3 protein comes from TCRdb applying MiXCR to the 5' RACE reads. The data hold about 890,000 distinct CDR3 sequences, with 9% to 15% observed a single time. The same sample was also used in a study of yellow fever vaccine responses in identical twins.

Sequences were obtained from PBMCs. The receptors originated from a young woman in good health.

V gene TRBV11-3 combines with J gene TRBJ2-3; D remains ambiguous. The CDR3 has 13 amino acids. The germline gives CDR1 SGHNT, CDR2 YENEEA. V lost 4 bases and J lost 6, with 11 bases in between. CDR3 nucleotide sequence: TGTGCCAGCAGCTCCAACCAGAGGGATACGCAGTATTTT. The encoded protein is CASSSNQRDTQYF. Supplemented by reference TRBV11-3 and TRBJ2-3, the full variable domain reads EAGVVQSPRYKIIEKKQPVAFWCNPISGHNTLYWYLQNLGQGPELLIRYENEEAVDDSQLPKDRFSAERLKGVDSTLKIQPAELGDSAVYLCASSSNQRDTQYFGPGTRLTVL.

In this sample, this clonotype turned up many times. The chain couples TRBV12-3 or TRBV12-4 to TRBJ2-2, with unresolved D. The CDR3 has 12 amino acids. V was pared by 3 bases and J by 7 bases, with 6 bases between. CDR3 in DNA: TGTGCCAGCAGTTTGGCGGTCGGGGAGCTGTTTTTT. This gives the protein CASSLAVGELFF.

This clonotype has just a few counts. This sequence joins TRBV7-9 and TRBJ2-7, with D tentatively TRBD2 (6 bases). This CDR3 comprises 14 residues. CDR1 is SEHNR and CDR2 is FQNEAQ in the germline V gene (reference sequence). Trimming pared 3 bases from V and 3 bases from J, leaving 12 bases between. CDR3 in DNA: TGTGCCAGCAGCTTTGCGGGACCGGTCTACGAGCAGTACTTC. It encodes CASSFAGPVYEQYF.

This clonotype was detected ten times or more. This chain joins TRBV9 and TRBJ2-3; D is tentatively TRBD1 or TRBD2 (5 bases each). V gave up 2 bases and J gave up 3 bases, with 19 bases separating them. The germline V gene has CDR1 SGDLS and CDR2 YYNGEE. This CDR3 is 17 amino acids long. CDR3 DNA: TGTGCCAGCAGCGTCCATCACGGGGCTCTACAAACAGATACGCAGTATTTT. Its protein product is CASSVHHGALQTDTQYF.

The chain links TRBV5-6 to TRBJ2-4; 10 bases agree with TRBD1. Looked up from germline, CDR1 is SGHDT and CDR2 is YYEEEE. After removal of 2 bases from V and 11 bases from J, the junction contained 7 bases not matched to a gene. This CDR3 comprises 14 residues. DNA for the CDR3: TGTGCCAGCAGCTTAGGGACAGGGGATCGGGTTCAGTACTTC. Its translation is CASSLGTGDRVQYF.

The chain is built from TRBV3-1 and TRBJ1-1, with TRBD1 as a possible D gene (5 bases). Germline V CDR1 and CDR2: LGHDT, YNNKEL (reference sequence). This CDR3 spans 16 amino acids. V was clipped by 0 bases and J by 1 base, with 12 bases between them. The CDR3 sequence is CASSQDWGGQNTEAFF. Written as DNA, the CDR3 is TGTGCCAGCAGCCAAGATTGGGGAGGACAGAACACTGAAGCTTTCTTT. The entire variable domain, with the rest obtained from reference TRBV3-1 and TRBJ1-1, is as follows: DTAVSQTPKYLVTQMGNDKSIKCEQNLGHDTMYWYKQDSKKFLKIMFSYNNKELIINETVPNRFSPKSPDKAHLNLHINSLELGDSAVYFCASSQDWGGQNTEAFFGQGTRLTVV.

Only a few counts were recorded for this clonotype. The V gene is TRBV7-9, the J gene TRBJ1-4; no clear D. V was cut by 2 bases and J by 8 bases, with 6 bases left in between. There are 12 residues in the CDR3. CDR1 is SEHNR, CDR2 FQNEAQ, per germline (reference sequence). The CDR3 DNA reads TGTGCCAGCAGCTTACCACCCGAAAAACTGTTTTTT. The encoded protein is CASSLPPEKLFF.

This chain uses TRBV20-1 with TRBJ1-5, with 7 bases aligning to TRBD1. Germline V lookup: CDR1 DFQATT, CDR2 SNEGSKA (reference sequence). V gave up 3 bases and J gave up 0 bases; unmatched junction bases: 14. The CDR3 length is 18 residues. This CDR3 reads CSASNRGTGAYSNQPQHF. In nucleotides, the CDR3 is TGCAGTGCTAGTAATAGAGGAACAGGGGCATATAGCAATCAGCCCCAGCATTTT.

This clonotype occurred a few times. The chain joins TRBV4-1 to TRBJ2-3; D uncertain. Trimming stripped 3 bases from V and 5 bases from J, with 6 bases between. Per germline, CDR1 MGHRA and CDR2 YSYEKL. The CDR3 runs to 12 residues. The CDR3: CASSQSVDTQYF. The CDR3 DNA is TGCGCCAGCAGCCAGAGCGTAGATACGCAGTATTTT.

This chain uses TRBV6-1 with TRBJ1-6; 7 bases agree with TRBD1. J was trimmed by 9 bases and V by 1 base; bases with no gene match: 6. The CDR3 covers 15 residues. The V gene's germline CDR1 is MNHNS and CDR2 SASEGT. The CDR3 reads CASSEVRGSGSPLHF. CDR3 bases: TGTGCCAGCAGTGAAGTCAGGGGGTCCGGTTCACCCCTCCACTTT.

This clonotype was counted at least ten times. V and J are TRBV12-3 or TRBV12-4 and TRBJ2-5, with TRBD1 matching 9 bases. Trimming cost V 5 bases and J 5 bases; bases outside gene matches: 3. CDR3 length: 13 amino acids. CDR3 loop: CASSTGGVETQYF. In nucleotides, the CDR3 is TGTGCCAGCAGTACAGGGGGCGTGGAGACCCAGTACTTC.

The chain couples TRBV3-1 to TRBJ1-1, with D uncertain. Germline CDR1 LGHDT, CDR2 YNNKEL (reference sequence). The germline V and J ends were trimmed by 0 bases and 4 bases, with 9 bases remaining between them. The CDR3 has 14 residues. CDR3 sequence reads: CASSQEDWGTEAFF. The CDR3 nucleotides are TGTGCCAGCAGCCAAGAAGACTGGGGCACTGAAGCTTTCTTT.

This chain joins TRBV5-4 and TRBJ2-4, with D unclear. Germline values: CDR1 SGHNT, CDR2 YYREEE (reference sequence). V shed 4 bases and J shed 0 bases, with 2 bases lying between them. CDR3 length equals 12 residues. CDR3 region: CASSGAKNIQYF. The CDR3, as DNA: TGTGCCAGCAGCGGAGCCAAAAACATTCAGTACTTC. Together with reference TRBV5-4 and TRBJ2-4, the CDR3 gives the full variable domain: ETGVTQSPTHLIKTRGQQVTLRCSSQSGHNTVSWYQQALGQGPQFIFQYYREEENGRGNFPPRFSGLQFPNYSSELNVNALELDDSALYLCASSGAKNIQYFGAGTRLSVL.

This clonotype was counted many times. This rearrangement joins TRBV24-1 to TRBJ1-2; D not certain. The CDR3 is 11 residues long. Per germline, CDR1 KGHDR and CDR2 SFDVKD. The V end lost 4 bases, the J end lost 5 bases, and 4 bases lay between the germline ends. In DNA form, the CDR3 reads TGTGCCACCAGTGAAGGGTATGGCTACACCTTC. Translated, it gives CATSEGYGYTF.

This clonotype was counted only a few times. The chain recombines TRBV6-1 with TRBJ2-3, with 7 bases matching TRBD2. The CDR3 extends over 14 amino acids. With V trimmed by 8 bases and J by 4 bases, 9 bases remained unmatched. Germline CDR1 is MNHNS and CDR2 is SASEGT. In DNA form, the CDR3 reads TGTGCCAGCCACAACGGGGGGAGGCCAGATACGCAGTATTTT. Its protein is CASHNGGRPDTQYF.

There are a few counts of this clonotype. The chain carries TRBV7-7 and TRBJ2-3; D not certain. Trimming cost V 5 bases and J 3 bases, with 9 bases left between them. There are 13 residues in the CDR3. Germline CDR1 and CDR2: SSHAT and FNYEAQ (reference sequence). CDR3 in amino acids: CASSAHKTDTQYF. DNA for the CDR3: TGTGCCAGCAGCGCCCACAAAACAGATACGCAGTATTTT.

This clonotype was detected only a few times. The V and J genes are TRBV5-1 and TRBJ2-3; D may be TRBD1 (6 bases). The CDR3 has 14 residues. The V end was cut by 0 bases, the J end by 6 bases, with 11 bases between. The germline CDR1 and CDR2 sequences are SGHRS and YFSETQ. CDR3 sequence (DNA): TGCGCCAGCAGCTTGGCCCCAGGGGAGGATACGCAGTATTTT. Translating gives CASSLAPGEDTQYF.

This clonotype was picked up many times. J is TRBJ2-5 and V is TRBV12-3 or TRBV12-4; TRBD1 might be the D (5 bases). The CDR3 has 13 amino acids. V lost 10 bases and J lost 1, with 13 bases in between. CDR3 residues: CATSQGSQETQYF. The CDR3 coding sequence is TGTGCCACCTCTCAGGGCAGCCAAGAGACCCAGTACTTC.

This clonotype was detected many times. The chain combines TRBV3-1 with TRBJ2-1; no definite D call. The CDR3 sequence is 13 residues long. Trimming took 6 bases from V and 7 from J, leaving 13 bases between them. Germline CDR1 and CDR2: LGHDT and YNNKEL (reference sequence). CDR3 sequence reads: CASSSWGRNEQFF. The CDR3, as DNA: TGTGCCAGCAGTTCCTGGGGAAGAAATGAGCAGTTCTTC.

The sample holds a few counts of this clonotype. The gene calls are TRBV20-1 and TRBJ2-2; D remains unclear. This CDR3 has 15 residues. The V end was cut by 2 bases, the J end by 0 bases, with 10 bases between. Germline V gene data show CDR1 as DFQATT and CDR2 as SNEGSKA (reference sequence). The CDR3 reads CSARSLAANTGELFF. The CDR3, as DNA: TGCAGTGCTAGATCTCTTGCAGCGAACACCGGGGAGCTGTTTTTT.

CDR3 coding DNA: TGTGCCAGCAGTCCACAGGGTTCCTTCCGTGACTACGAGCAGTACTTC. This sequence encodes CASSPQGSFRDYEQYF. The chain has TRBV27 and TRBJ2-7; D is perhaps TRBD1 (6 bases). Trimming took off 5 bases at V and 3 bases at J, with 20 bases between the two ends. Germline V lookup: CDR1 MNHEY, CDR2 SMNVEV (reference sequence). This CDR3 has 16 residues.

The chain combines TRBV11-1 with TRBJ2-3; TRBD2 matches at 15 bases. CDR1 is SGHAT, CDR2 FQDESV, per germline (reference sequence). Unmatched junction bases numbered 4, after V lost 1 base and J lost 2 bases. This CDR3 comprises 18 residues. The CDR3 reads CASSLVGTSGRPTDTQYF. CDR3 nucleotides: TGTGCCAGCAGCTTAGTCGGGACTAGCGGGAGGCCCACAGATACGCAGTATTTT.